This record looks at one T cell receptor beta chain sequence and its context. The antigen remains unidentified. The data stem from a study of shared clonotypes between healthy human individuals. Whole-study context: Per-donor plates numbered three CD4 naive, three CD4 memory, two CD8 naive and one CD8 memory.

Findings and limits, study-wide: Donors were few, which limited the genetic and exposure-history diversity represented.

Splitting the CD4+ cells yielded a CD45RA+ naive subset and a CD45RA-negative memory subset. Profiling relied on immunoSEQ multiplex PCR, and the TCRdb table lists in-frame clones only, not all of them. The repertoire holds 2,100,000 or so clones, 95% seen once, with around 0.13% in the top ten. This TCR came from a young man in good health. The sequencing input was naive CD4+ T cells sorted from blood. Subset: CD45RA+ positively selected.

CDR3 coding DNA: TGTGCCATCAGCCCCCGACAGGGGAATTACGAGCAGTACTTC. It yields the protein CAISPRQGNYEQYF. The V call is TRBV10-3, the J call TRBJ2-7; TRBD1 agrees at 8 bases. The V gene's germline CDR1 is ENHRY and CDR2 SYGVKD. V was clipped by 6 bases and J by 4 bases; unmatched bases: 8. The CDR3 covers 14 residues.